This T cell receptor beta chain was captured by sequencing in a study of shared T cell receptors in the human thymus. Sequencing was performed with immunoSEQ multiplex PCR; in TCRdb, only in-frame clones are kept and a portion is missing. The repertoire consists of hundreds of thousands of clones, with 85% to 90% occurring once and the leading ten covering about 0.01%. Trimming cost V 4 bases and J 1 base, with 14 bases left between them. CDR1 is KGHSH and CDR2 is LQKENI in the germline V gene. CDR3 length: 16 amino acids. The same sample was also studied in work on human thymus T cells. That source notes: It was from resections taken during corrective heart surgery that the thymus tissue came. Usage of V and J genes appeared biased in thymic and blood repertoires.

The chain uses TRBV18 and TRBJ2-1; D possibly corresponds to TRBD1 (5 bases). The sequenced sample was thymocytes. The receptor comes from a boy younger than two with a congenital heart defect. CDR3 loop: CASSHTGTLSYNEQFF. DNA of the CDR3: TGTGCCAGCTCACATACAGGCACCTTATCCTACAATGAGCAGTTCTTC.